The rows below give T cell receptor beta chains drawn from one sample of a study of blood T cells in healthy people across ages. MiXCR, applied by TCRdb to the 5' RACE reads, yields one record per CDR3 protein. The table lists around 1,000,000 distinct CDR3 sequences, approximately 25% of them singletons. These data also formed part of another study, on T cells of mothers and their children.

The sequencing sample was made of blood. Receptor source: a girl aged 2-10 years in good health. Each CDR3 is given with its conserved first and last residue. Each record gives: clone size, D gene, J gene, V gene, CDR3 protein, CDR3 DNA. A D gene is named only where the DNA matches it firmly. A row's size may be missing; if present it is once, few, many or a size class.

>.|.|TRBJ2-5|TRBV25-1
CASSELPLAAGQYF
TGTGCCAGCAGTGAATTGCCACTTGCTGCAGGGCAGTACTTC
>.|TRBD1|TRBJ2-5|TRBV15
CATSRRQGAPETQYF
TGTGCCACCAGCAGGAGACAGGGCGCTCCAGAGACCCAGTACTTC
>.|.|TRBJ2-7|TRBV5-5
CASSLLGREQYF
TGTGCCAGCAGCTTGTTGGGACGCGAGCAGTACTTC
>few|.|TRBJ1-1|TRBV6-7
CASSYRPFF
TGTGCCAGCAGTTATCGCCCTTTCTTT
>.|.|TRBJ2-7|TRBV3-1
CASSQDWDGTYEQYF
TGTGCCAGCAGCCAAGATTGGGACGGTACCTACGAGCAGTACTTC
>few|TRBD1|TRBJ1-2|TRBV5-1
CASSTIQGACYTF
TGCGCCAGCAGCACCATACAGGGGGCATGCTACACCTTC
>.|TRBD1|TRBJ2-2|TRBV4-1
CASSQETGWNTGELFF
TGCGCCAGCAGCCAAGAGACAGGGTGGAACACCGGGGAGCTGTTTTTT
>few|.|TRBJ1-3|TRBV4-1
CASSPPHSGNTIYF
TGCGCCAGCAGCCCTCCTCACTCTGGAAACACCATATATTTT
>few|.|TRBJ1-1|TRBV12-5
CASGLSKNTEAFF
TGTGCTAGTGGTTTATCGAAGAACACTGAAGCTTTCTTT
>few|.|TRBJ1-2|TRBV20-1
CSAPGGIGANYGYTF
TGCAGTGCCCCGGGCGGAATAGGGGCGAACTATGGCTACACCTTC
>few|.|TRBJ2-1|TRBV7-2
CASSWPGIPRHNEQFF
TGTGCCAGCAGCTGGCCTGGGATCCCAAGGCACAATGAGCAGTTCTTC
>.|.|TRBJ2-7|TRBV7-6
CASSFAGRPYEQYF
TGTGCCAGCAGTTTTGCAGGGAGGCCCTACGAGCAGTACTTC
>.|.|TRBJ1-1|TRBV29-1
CSVRSGTDEAFF
TGCAGCGTTCGTTCCGGGACGGACGAAGCTTTCTTT
>few|.|TRBJ2-2|TRBV25-1
CASRAGLNTGELFF
TGTGCCAGTCGGGCTGGACTTAACACCGGGGAGCTGTTTTTT
>.|.|TRBJ1-2|TRBV12-3/TRBV12-4
CASSPDGPHGYTF
TGTGCCAGCAGTCCGGACGGGCCACATGGCTACACCTTC
>few|TRBD1|TRBJ1-1|TRBV10-3
CAISGSTGARGTEAFF
TGTGCCATCAGTGGCTCGACAGGGGCGAGGGGCACTGAAGCTTTCTTT
>.|.|TRBJ1-2|TRBV7-2
CASSFPRDTIYGYTF
TGTGCCAGCAGCTTCCCCAGGGACACAATCTATGGCTACACCTTC
>.|.|TRBJ1-1|TRBV13
CASSLVITGATEAFF
TGTGCCAGCAGCTTAGTCATTACAGGAGCCACTGAAGCTTTCTTT
>once|.|TRBJ2-7|TRBV2
CASRSDRIYEQYF
TGTGCCAGCAGATCAGACAGAATCTACGAGCAGTACTTC
>.|TRBD2|TRBJ2-7|TRBV14
CASSHVSSGGIYEQYF
TGTGCCAGCAGCCACGTTTCGTCGGGGGGAATCTACGAGCAGTACTTC
>.|.|TRBJ2-1|TRBV9
CASSDGTLGDNEQFF
TGTGCCAGCAGCGATGGGACACTAGGGGACAATGAGCAGTTCTTC
>few|TRBD1|TRBJ1-2|TRBV4-2
CASSQDLGAGGGYGYTF
TGTGCCAGCAGCCAAGATCTAGGTGCAGGGGGCGGTTATGGCTACACCTTC
>.|.|TRBJ2-5|TRBV5-1
CASSLIPSGGGETQYF
TGCGCCAGCAGCTTAATTCCGAGCGGCGGAGGAGAGACCCAGTACTTC
>.|.|TRBJ1-1|TRBV29-1
CSDGEAFF
TGCAGCGACGGTGAAGCTTTCTTT
>few|.|TRBJ1-1|TRBV7-9
CASSFGLEEAFF
TGTGCCAGCAGCTTTGGGTTGGAAGAAGCTTTCTTT
>once|TRBD1|TRBJ2-1|TRBV29-1
CSAVQGANEQFF
TGCAGCGCCGTACAGGGGGCCAATGAGCAGTTCTTC
>.|TRBD1|TRBJ1-2|TRBV12-3/TRBV12-4
CASSPGTGGAGGYTF
TGTGCCAGCAGCCCGGGGACAGGGGGCGCGGGAGGCTACACCTTC
>many|.|TRBJ2-6|TRBV6-5
CASSRSGSGANVLTF
TGTGCCAGCAGCCGCTCCGGGTCTGGGGCCAACGTCCTGACTTTC
>few|.|TRBJ2-1|TRBV4-3
CASSQDLVGYNEQFF
TGCGCCAGCAGCCAAGACCTAGTGGGTTACAATGAGCAGTTCTTC
>.|.|TRBJ1-4|TRBV9
CASSAGDGATNEKLFF
TGTGCCAGCAGCGCCGGGGACGGAGCAACTAATGAAAAACTGTTTTTT
>few|TRBD1|TRBJ2-5|TRBV25-1
CASSELTPGGGETQYF
TGTGCCAGCAGTGAACTCACTCCAGGGGGCGGCGAGACCCAGTACTTC
>.|.|TRBJ1-2|TRBV3-1
CASSPWSNHGYTF
TGTGCCAGCAGCCCCTGGTCTAACCATGGCTACACCTTC
>many|.|TRBJ2-7|TRBV7-3
CASRQEAGLAYEQYF
TGTGCCAGCAGACAAGAAGCGGGCCTGGCGTACGAGCAGTACTTC
>few|.|TRBJ1-6|TRBV20-1
CSARAPGHSTGPLHF
TGCAGTGCTAGGGCTCCGGGACATTCAACAGGACCCCTCCACTTT
>.|.|TRBJ2-7|TRBV20-1
CSARYTSSYEQYF
TGCAGTGCTAGATATACCAGCTCCTACGAGCAGTACTTC
>few|.|TRBJ2-2|TRBV7-2
CASSPRGGTGELFF
TGTGCCAGCAGCCCAAGGGGGGGAACCGGGGAGCTGTTTTTT
>few|.|TRBJ2-1|TRBV20-1
CSASRGTTYNEQFF
TGCAGTGCTAGTAGGGGGACCACCTACAATGAGCAGTTCTTC
>few|.|TRBJ2-5|TRBV18
CASSREDIQETQYF
TGTGCCAGCTCACGAGAGGATATACAAGAGACCCAGTACTTC
>.|TRBD1|TRBJ1-4|TRBV7-2
CASSLVAGGFEKLFF
TGTGCCAGCAGCTTAGTAGCAGGGGGATTTGAAAAACTGTTTTTT
>few|.|TRBJ2-5|TRBV21-1
CASAGLGETQYF
TGTGCCAGCGCGGGTTTGGGAGAGACCCAGTACTTC
>.|.|TRBJ1-4|TRBV6-5
CASSSPHTPWGGEKLFF
TGTGCCAGCAGTTCACCTCATACACCCTGGGGCGGTGAAAAACTGTTTTTT
>.|TRBD1|TRBJ1-4|TRBV5-5
CASREIRQGGEKLFF
TGTGCCAGCAGGGAAATTCGACAGGGCGGCGAAAAACTGTTTTTT
>few|.|TRBJ2-1|TRBV6-1
CASTHLGGWGVNEQFF
TGTGCCAGCACTCACCTCGGCGGGTGGGGTGTGAATGAGCAGTTCTTC
>few|.|TRBJ2-2|TRBV2
CASSENSAGISGGELFF
TGTGCCAGCAGTGAAAATAGTGCAGGGATTTCGGGCGGGGAGCTGTTTTTT
>few|.|TRBJ2-4|TRBV2
CASFPRGASKNIQYF
TGTGCCAGCTTTCCGAGGGGGGCGTCCAAAAACATTCAGTACTTC
>.|.|TRBJ2-7|TRBV27
CASSSQGPTLREQYF
TGTGCCAGCAGTTCACAGGGTCCCACTTTAAGGGAGCAGTACTTC
>.|.|TRBJ1-4|TRBV7-9
CASSLYRDLGELFF
TGTGCCAGCAGCTTGTACAGGGATCTGGGGGAACTGTTTTTT
>.|TRBD2|TRBJ2-3|TRBV2
CANTTGTSGTQYF
TGTGCCAACACCACCGGGACTAGCGGAACGCAGTATTTT
>.|.|TRBJ2-1|TRBV6-2/TRBV6-3
CASLTQGFSYNEQFF
TGTGCCAGCCTGACTCAGGGTTTCTCCTACAATGAGCAGTTCTTC
>.|.|TRBJ1-5|TRBV7-8
CASSLGSGWGSNQPQHF
TGTGCCAGCAGCTTAGGGAGCGGGTGGGGGAGCAATCAGCCCCAGCATTTT
>few|TRBD2|TRBJ2-1|TRBV2
CASSLREGSYNEQFF
TGTGCCAGCAGTCTAAGGGAGGGCTCCTACAATGAGCAGTTCTTC
>.|TRBD1|TRBJ1-2|TRBV4-1
CASSQDGAGGAWSGGYTF
TGCGCCAGCAGCCAAGATGGGGCAGGGGGCGCTTGGTCCGGAGGCTACACCTTC
>.|TRBD1|TRBJ2-7|TRBV18
CASSPRAVGQTYEQYF
TGTGCCAGCTCACCACGAGCAGTGGGACAGACCTACGAGCAGTACTTC
>few|TRBD1|TRBJ2-5|TRBV12-5
CASALGQVQETQYF
TGTGCTAGTGCCTTAGGACAGGTTCAAGAGACCCAGTACTTC
>.|TRBD1|TRBJ1-4|TRBV7-9
CASSLARGTGIEKNEKLFF
TGTGCCAGCAGCTTAGCGCGGGGGACAGGGATTGAAAAAAATGAAAAACTGTTTTTT
>.|.|TRBJ1-1|TRBV14
CASSQFPWVMNTEAFF
TGTGCCAGCAGCCAATTTCCGTGGGTCATGAACACTGAAGCTTTCTTT
>.|TRBD1|TRBJ2-5|TRBV5-1
CASSLRGQGKETQYF
TGCGCCAGCAGCCTCAGAGGACAGGGCAAAGAGACCCAGTACTTC